The clone carrying this T cell receptor (beta chain) was counted ten times or more. Its antigen is not known. The data are from a study of T-cell reconstitution after alpha-beta-depleted transplantation in children. Regarding the study as a whole: Expanded clones from the graft, numbering several hundred, reportedly supplied alpha-beta T cells about two months after transplant. T-cell numbers and diversity one year post-transplant derived largely from freshly generated T cells. There were some patients whose high TCRbeta diversity at day 60 came from surviving recipient T cells and thymic progenitors.

For TCRbeta, the library was prepared with unique molecular identifiers. Each CDR3 protein is one row after TCRdb ran MiXCR on the PCR reads. This sample has around 180,000 distinct CDR3 sequences, with 8.5% to 14% found just once. The V gene lost 0 bases and the J gene lost 2 bases, with 8 bases spanning the gap. Germline-derived CDR1 and CDR2 are SGHRS and YFSETQ. This CDR3 contains 14 residues. This material consisted of PBMCs, taken before TCRalphabeta/CD19-depleted stem cell transplant. This receptor was taken from a boy between 2 and 15 years old with acute myeloid leukemia, due to receive a stem cell transplant. V and J are TRBV5-1 and TRBJ1-1; D unclear. The DNA of the CDR3 is TGCGCCAGCAGCTTGGGACACGGTAACACTGAAGCTTTCTTT. It translates to CASSLGHGNTEAFF.